This entry lists 3 T cell receptor beta chains sequenced from one sample in a study of shared clonotypes between healthy human individuals. The method was immunoSEQ multiplex PCR; TCRdb's version includes in-frame clones alone and lacks a portion of them. Here the sample spans over 800,000 clones, 92% being singletons. The naive CD8 subset, CD45RO-negative cells positively selected for CCR7, excluded terminally differentiated effector memory CD45RA+ cells. The source material was naive CD8+ T cells sorted from blood. The receptors stem from a man aged 30-40 years in good health.

This clone was seen more than once but under ten times. The same CDR3 arises from other DNA sequences in this sample as well. This sequence joins TRBV9 and TRBJ2-7, with 9 nucleotides matching TRBD2. J lost 3 bases, V lost 0 bases, and 1 base had no gene match. This CDR3 spans 14 amino acids. Germline V lookup: CDR1 SGDLS, CDR2 YYNGEE. This chain's CDR3 is CASSVVAGDYEQYF. The CDR3 DNA follows: TGTGCCAGCAGCGTAGTAGCGGGAGACTACGAGCAGTACTTC.

The chain carries TRBV14 and TRBJ2-1; D gene unclear. Trimming removed 3 bases at V and 0 bases at J, with 12 bases between. Germline V lookup: CDR1 SGHDN, CDR2 FVKESK. CDR3 size: 16 residues. CDR3 nucleotide sequence: TGTGCCAGCAGCCAGGTTTTGGGAAGCTCCTACAATGAGCAGTTCTTC. Protein product: CASSQVLGSSYNEQFF.

The chain is built from TRBV5-1 and TRBJ1-2, with D maybe TRBD1 (6 bases). The V and J ends lost 2 bases and 5 bases respectively, with 19 bases between them. The length of the CDR3 is 16 residues. Germline assignment: CDR1 SGHRS and CDR2 YFSETQ. CDR3 sequence (DNA): TGCGCCAGCAGCTTCGTCCGGGGGCAGACCCGATATGGCTACACCTTC. Amino acids: CASSFVRGQTRYGYTF.